The T cell receptor beta chain described here comes from a study of blood T cell repertoires in COVID-19. Background on the study: Samples taken during acute and convalescent COVID-19 were collected in the United States, Italy and Spain. T cells, B-cell-depleted T cells, or PBMCs provided the cDNA or gDNA that served as material.

This CDR3 region has 19 residues. CDR1 is LNHNV, CDR2 YYDKDF, per germline (reference sequence). V shed 0 bases, J shed 0 bases, and the junction held 9 bases outside the gene matches. Per the authors' pipeline: Amplification with reference gene primers provided the estimates of nucleated cell counts. Profiled with immunoSEQ multiplex PCR; TCRdb holds only in-frame clones, not every one. The D gene and trimming were derived from the DNA, and the V and J assignments and clone size from that table. The sample lists a few hundred thousand clones; less than 90% were seen once. The rearrangement uses TRBV15 and TRBJ2-1; 9 positions agree with TRBD2. The clonotype was recovered from a woman aged 40 to 50 who had recovered from COVID-19. Material for sequencing was PBMCs or T cells enriched from blood (not recorded which). The CDR3 loop reads CATSRDQASGMSSYNEQFF. The CDR3 nucleotides read TGTGCCACCAGCAGAGATCAGGCTAGCGGGATGAGCTCCTACAATGAGCAGTTCTTC.